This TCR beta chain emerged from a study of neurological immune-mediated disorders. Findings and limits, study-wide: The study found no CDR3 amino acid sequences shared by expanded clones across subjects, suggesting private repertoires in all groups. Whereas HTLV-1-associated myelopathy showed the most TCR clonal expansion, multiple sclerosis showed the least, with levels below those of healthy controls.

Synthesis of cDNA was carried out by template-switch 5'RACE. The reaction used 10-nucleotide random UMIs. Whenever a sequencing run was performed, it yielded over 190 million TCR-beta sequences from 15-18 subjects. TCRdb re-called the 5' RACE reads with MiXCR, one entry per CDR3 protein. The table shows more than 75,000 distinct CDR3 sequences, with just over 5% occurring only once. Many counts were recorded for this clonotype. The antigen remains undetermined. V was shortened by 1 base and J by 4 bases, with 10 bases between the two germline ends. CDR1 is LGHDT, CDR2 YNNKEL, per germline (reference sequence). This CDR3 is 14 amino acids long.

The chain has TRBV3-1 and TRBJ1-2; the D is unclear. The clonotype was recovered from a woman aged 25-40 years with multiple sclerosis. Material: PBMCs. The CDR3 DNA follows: TGTGCCAGCAGCCAAGGGGCCCGAACCTATGGCTACACCTTC. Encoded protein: CASSQGARTYGYTF.